This T cell receptor beta chain is from a study of T cell responses to AZD1222 COVID-19 vaccine. Generated by immunoSEQ multiplex PCR, the TCRdb table keeps only in-frame clones and is missing some. This sample has 110,000 to 150,000 clones, with over 90% found just once. Broader study findings: White British donors predominated, females outnumbered males, and clonal diversity was possibly underestimated. Spike-spanning, vaccine-associated CD4 TCRs were dominant at 160-218 and 743-854. Baseline testing showed seropositivity in only six AZD1222 recipients.

The V segment lost 1 base and the J segment 5 bases; nucleotides outside the gene matches: 5. Germline V gene sequence: CDR1 GTSNPN, CDR2 SVGIG (reference sequence). This CDR3 spans 14 amino acids. A remark on this clone: Its antigen remains unknown.

This TCR came from an adult in good health. Sequences were derived from peripheral blood, sampled on day 0 of AZD1222 vaccination. The rearrangement uses TRBV30 and TRBJ1-5; 7 bases are shared with TRBD1. The DNA of the CDR3 is TGTGCCTGGAGTGAATCCAGGGGGTATCAGCCCCAGCATTTT. This sequence encodes CAWSESRGYQPQHF.